This T cell receptor (beta chain) derives from a study of cytomegalovirus exposure and HLA in healthy donors. PCR was performed using 60 Vbeta and 13 Jbeta primers. Assay: immunoSEQ multiplex PCR; the TCRdb copy retains only in-frame clones and omits some. This sample's table reports about 34,000 clones. From germline, CDR1 is MNHNS and CDR2 SASEGT. The V end was cut by 6 bases, the J end by 0 bases, with 8 bases between. The CDR3 sequence is 13 residues long. Sequenced input: PBMCs. This sequence was found in a human donor in good health. V and J are TRBV6-1 and TRBJ2-5, with D tentatively TRBD2 (5 bases). CDR3 residues: CASSGDYQETQYF. Written as DNA, the CDR3 is TGTGCCAGCAGCGGGGATTACCAAGAGACCCAGTACTTC.